These T cell receptor beta chains were read from a single sample in a study of vaccination and CD4 T cells after COVID-19. The antigens these receptors bind are not known. TCRdb recomputed calls from the PCR reads with MiXCR, one row per CDR3 protein. The sample lists 8,200 or so distinct CDR3 sequences; 61% were seen once. The specimen was CD4+ T cells from blood, cultured in vitro. Receptors originate from a human donor who had recovered from COVID-19. Both conserved end residues are part of each CDR3. Each record gives: D gene, J gene, V gene, clone size, CDR3 protein, CDR3 DNA. The D gene is left open where the match is weak. Clone size, where shown, is once, few, many, or a class for clones that have expanded.

d_gene: .; j_gene: TRBJ2-2; v_gene: TRBV5-4; abundance: .; CDR3aa: CASSLDSGPFTGELFF; CDR3nt: TGTGCCAGCAGCTTGGATTCGGGACCTTTTACCGGGGAGCTGTTTTTT
d_gene: .; j_gene: TRBJ1-5; v_gene: TRBV27; abundance: .; CDR3aa: CASSPVGGRVNQPQHF; CDR3nt: TGTGCCAGCAGTCCAGTGGGGGGACGGGTCAATCAGCCCCAGCATTTT
d_gene: .; j_gene: TRBJ2-5; v_gene: TRBV20-1; abundance: .; CDR3aa: CSARGRGQPAETQYF; CDR3nt: TGCAGTGCTAGAGGTCGGGGTCAGCCGGCCGAGACCCAGTACTTC
d_gene: .; j_gene: TRBJ1-1; v_gene: TRBV5-1; abundance: .; CDR3aa: CASSYGLLGTEAFF; CDR3nt: TGCGCCAGTTCCTACGGACTCCTGGGGACTGAAGCTTTCTTT
d_gene: TRBD1; j_gene: TRBJ1-2; v_gene: TRBV2; abundance: .; CDR3aa: CASRAGTGQRGYTF; CDR3nt: TGTGCCAGCAGGGCCGGGACAGGGCAGCGTGGCTACACCTTC
d_gene: TRBD1; j_gene: TRBJ2-6; v_gene: TRBV7-9; abundance: once; CDR3aa: CASSLYGTGYSGANVLTF; CDR3nt: TGTGCCAGCAGCTTATATGGGACAGGGTACTCTGGGGCCAACGTCCTGACTTTC
d_gene: .; j_gene: TRBJ1-5; v_gene: TRBV28; abundance: .; CDR3aa: CASSGAGSQPQHF; CDR3nt: TGTGCCAGCAGCGGGGCCGGCAGTCAGCCCCAGCATTTT
d_gene: .; j_gene: TRBJ1-1; v_gene: TRBV12-3/TRBV12-4; abundance: few; CDR3aa: CASSPAVRAEAFF; CDR3nt: TGTGCCAGCAGCCCGGCGGTGAGGGCTGAAGCTTTCTTT
d_gene: .; j_gene: TRBJ1-3; v_gene: TRBV7-2; abundance: .; CDR3aa: CASSSRWGSGNTIYF; CDR3nt: TGTGCCAGCAGCTCCCGATGGGGCTCTGGAAACACCATATATTTT
d_gene: .; j_gene: TRBJ1-1; v_gene: TRBV7-6; abundance: .; CDR3aa: CASSMAAEAFF; CDR3nt: TGTGCCAGCAGCATGGCGGCCGAAGCTTTCTTT
d_gene: TRBD2; j_gene: TRBJ2-7; v_gene: TRBV6-1; abundance: .; CDR3aa: CASSPSGRIYEQYF; CDR3nt: TGTGCCAGCAGTCCTAGCGGGAGGATTTACGAGCAGTACTTC
d_gene: TRBD1; j_gene: TRBJ2-2; v_gene: TRBV11-3; abundance: .; CDR3aa: CASSSRQGPGELFF; CDR3nt: TGTGCCAGCAGCTCAAGACAGGGCCCCGGGGAGCTGTTTTTT
d_gene: .; j_gene: TRBJ2-7; v_gene: TRBV12-3/TRBV12-4; abundance: .; CDR3aa: CASKGRTYEQYF; CDR3nt: TGTGCCAGCAAGGGGCGTACCTACGAGCAGTACTTC
d_gene: TRBD2; j_gene: TRBJ2-5; v_gene: TRBV2; abundance: .; CDR3aa: CASMLAGGGETQYF; CDR3nt: TGTGCCAGCATGCTAGCGGGAGGTGGAGAGACCCAGTACTTC
d_gene: .; j_gene: TRBJ1-6; v_gene: TRBV7-2; abundance: .; CDR3aa: CASSLKLAGAKLRSYNSPLHF; CDR3nt: TGTGCCAGCAGCTTAAAACTTGCGGGGGCGAAGTTACGTTCCTATAATTCACCCCTCCACTTT
d_gene: TRBD2; j_gene: TRBJ2-2; v_gene: TRBV2; abundance: few; CDR3aa: CASRMGLAGGTGELFF; CDR3nt: TGTGCCAGCAGGATGGGACTAGCGGGAGGCACCGGGGAGCTGTTTTTT
d_gene: TRBD1; j_gene: TRBJ1-5; v_gene: TRBV27; abundance: .; CDR3aa: CASSSDGQGMRPQHF; CDR3nt: TGTGCCAGCAGTTCGGATGGACAGGGGATGAGGCCCCAGCATTTT
d_gene: .; j_gene: TRBJ1-2; v_gene: TRBV11-3; abundance: .; CDR3aa: CATLVVRGGNYGYTF; CDR3nt: TGTGCCACCTTAGTAGTGAGAGGAGGTAACTATGGCTACACCTTC
d_gene: .; j_gene: TRBJ1-1; v_gene: TRBV20-1; abundance: .; CDR3aa: CSARAGGFGTEAFF; CDR3nt: TGCAGTGCTAGGGCCGGGGGATTCGGGACTGAAGCTTTCTTT
d_gene: .; j_gene: TRBJ2-7; v_gene: TRBV27; abundance: .; CDR3aa: CASSLVGYRSVYEQYF; CDR3nt: TGTGCCAGCAGTTTAGTCGGCTATCGTAGCGTCTACGAGCAGTACTTC
d_gene: TRBD2; j_gene: TRBJ2-1; v_gene: TRBV19; abundance: .; CDR3aa: CASSPDESGSWNEQFF; CDR3nt: TGTGCCAGTAGCCCCGATGAGAGCGGGAGTTGGAATGAGCAGTTCTTC
d_gene: TRBD2; j_gene: TRBJ2-1; v_gene: TRBV20-1; abundance: .; CDR3aa: CSAREMGGVSYNEQFF; CDR3nt: TGCAGTGCTAGAGAAATGGGAGGGGTCTCCTACAATGAGCAGTTCTTC
d_gene: TRBD2; j_gene: TRBJ2-7; v_gene: TRBV20-1; abundance: .; CDR3aa: CSAPGLADFYEQYF; CDR3nt: TGCAGTGCCCCGGGACTAGCGGACTTCTACGAGCAGTACTTC
d_gene: .; j_gene: TRBJ1-1; v_gene: TRBV6-1; abundance: .; CDR3aa: CASRRTGIGRTEAFF; CDR3nt: TGTGCCAGCAGACGAACAGGGATAGGTAGGACTGAAGCTTTCTTT
d_gene: TRBD1; j_gene: TRBJ2-7; v_gene: TRBV15; abundance: few; CDR3aa: CATSRDLAGGHEQYF; CDR3nt: TGTGCCACCAGCAGAGATTTGGCAGGGGGACACGAGCAGTACTTC
d_gene: .; j_gene: TRBJ2-2; v_gene: TRBV6-1; abundance: .; CDR3aa: CASTVERLTGELFF; CDR3nt: TGTGCCAGCACCGTAGAACGACTCACCGGGGAGCTGTTTTTT
d_gene: .; j_gene: TRBJ2-7; v_gene: TRBV7-8; abundance: few; CDR3aa: CASSAQRDSSYEQYF; CDR3nt: TGTGCCAGCAGCGCTCAACGGGACTCCTCCTACGAGCAGTACTTC
d_gene: TRBD1; j_gene: TRBJ1-5; v_gene: TRBV28; abundance: .; CDR3aa: CASTPPGQGINQPQHF; CDR3nt: TGTGCCAGCACCCCCCCGGGACAGGGTATTAATCAGCCCCAGCATTTT
d_gene: .; j_gene: TRBJ2-7; v_gene: TRBV27; abundance: .; CDR3aa: CASSSRPNSYEQYF; CDR3nt: TGTGCCAGCAGTTCCCGGCCCAACTCCTACGAGCAGTACTTC
d_gene: .; j_gene: TRBJ2-7; v_gene: TRBV20-1; abundance: .; CDR3aa: CSAPAGGASSYEQYF; CDR3nt: TGCAGTGCCCCGGCGGGCGGGGCTAGCTCCTACGAGCAGTACTTC
d_gene: .; j_gene: TRBJ1-2; v_gene: TRBV15; abundance: few; CDR3aa: CATSPGPTPGYTF; CDR3nt: TGTGCCACCAGCCCGGGGCCGACCCCCGGCTACACCTTC
d_gene: .; j_gene: TRBJ2-7; v_gene: TRBV25-1; abundance: .; CDR3aa: CASRAPGPYEQYF; CDR3nt: TGTGCCAGCAGGGCCCCGGGGCCCTACGAGCAGTACTTC
d_gene: .; j_gene: TRBJ2-7; v_gene: TRBV6-1; abundance: .; CDR3aa: CASVGPGEQYF; CDR3nt: TGTGCCAGCGTGGGACCAGGCGAGCAGTACTTC
d_gene: TRBD1; j_gene: TRBJ2-3; v_gene: TRBV6-1; abundance: few; CDR3aa: CASRRTGGADTQYF; CDR3nt: TGTGCCAGCAGAAGGACAGGGGGCGCAGATACGCAGTATTTT
d_gene: .; j_gene: TRBJ2-7; v_gene: TRBV12-3/TRBV12-4; abundance: .; CDR3aa: CASSSPRREQYF; CDR3nt: TGTGCCAGCAGTTCCCCCCGGCGCGAGCAGTACTTC
d_gene: .; j_gene: TRBJ2-7; v_gene: TRBV10-3; abundance: .; CDR3aa: CAISEGQGRDEQYF; CDR3nt: TGTGCCATCAGTGAGGGTCAGGGAAGGGACGAGCAGTACTTC
d_gene: TRBD2; j_gene: TRBJ2-7; v_gene: TRBV10-3; abundance: .; CDR3aa: CAIRRTSGSSYEQYF; CDR3nt: TGTGCCATCAGAAGGACTAGCGGGAGTTCCTACGAGCAGTACTTC
d_gene: .; j_gene: TRBJ2-1; v_gene: TRBV20-1; abundance: .; CDR3aa: CSAQRGGPIFSSYNDQFF; CDR3nt: TGCAGTGCCCAACGCGGGGGCCCAATCTTTAGCTCCTACAATGATCAGTTCTTC
d_gene: .; j_gene: TRBJ1-2; v_gene: TRBV19; abundance: .; CDR3aa: CASSIGQGPVNYGYTF; CDR3nt: TGTGCCAGTAGTATTGGGCAGGGCCCCGTAAACTATGGCTACACCTTC